A few counts support the clone carrying this TCR beta chain. Antigen: not known. Trimming took off 8 bases at V and 8 bases at J, with 29 bases between the two ends. Germline values: CDR1 SGHNT, CDR2 YENEEA. The CDR3 consists of 17 residues. This sample was included in a study of glioma-infiltrating T cells after dendritic cell vaccination. Study information: Treatment, given 2003 to 2012, was autologous tumor lysate-pulsed dendritic cell vaccination. Monocyte-derived dendritic cells, cultured 7 to 8 days with IL-4 and GM-CSF, were pulsed with autologous tumor lysate.

Primers: 60 V beta forward and 13 J beta reverse. Generated by immunoSEQ multiplex PCR, the TCRdb table keeps only in-frame clones and is missing some. The sample shows tens of thousands of clones, approximately 81% of them seen only once. Study-level results: No direct clonality-survival link was found; a diverse polyclonal response may matter.

The source is a human donor with glioblastoma. This rearrangement joins TRBV11-3 to TRBJ2-3, with a weak D call TRBD2 (6 bases). This material consisted of blood, taken before dendritic cell vaccination. In DNA form, the CDR3 reads TGTGCCAGCGGCAGAGGTAGTGGGGCTGGAGGGGCTCCTACGCAGTATTTT. This sequence encodes CASGRGSGAGGAPTQYF.